The clone carrying this TCR beta chain was seen many times. The antigen remains undetermined. Axillary draining lymph nodes of breast cancer patients supplied the node samples. This CDR3 spans 14 amino acids. Trimming removed 3 bases from V and 7 bases from J; junction bases left unmatched: 4. Germline V gene lookup returns CDR1 LNHNV and CDR2 YYDKDF (reference sequence). TCRdb analysed the multiplex PCR reads with MiXCR anew, one entry per CDR3 protein. The sample shows 150,000 to 200,000 distinct CDR3 sequences, approximately 30% of them seen only once. This sample was taken from a study of breast tumors, draining lymph nodes, adjacent tissues. Study results and limitations: Tumor TCR diversity was below lymph nodes but above nontumor tissue. The lymph node origin of tumor T cells was framed as consistent with a hypothesis, not demonstrated. The data were judged consistent with most tumor T cells coming from lymph node and expanding in tumor. Compared with basal-like, luminal-like tumors shared significantly more repertoire with nontumor tissue.

This rearrangement joins TRBV15 to TRBJ1-4; 8 bases agree with TRBD1. This clonotype originated in a female donor with breast cancer. Some clones in this sample may be carry-over from other donors' samples. Sequencing was performed on axillary lymph node tissue. The CDR3 loop is CATSRTGVTEKLFF. Here the CDR3 DNA reads TGTGCCACCAGCAGGACAGGGGTTACTGAAAAACTGTTTTTT.